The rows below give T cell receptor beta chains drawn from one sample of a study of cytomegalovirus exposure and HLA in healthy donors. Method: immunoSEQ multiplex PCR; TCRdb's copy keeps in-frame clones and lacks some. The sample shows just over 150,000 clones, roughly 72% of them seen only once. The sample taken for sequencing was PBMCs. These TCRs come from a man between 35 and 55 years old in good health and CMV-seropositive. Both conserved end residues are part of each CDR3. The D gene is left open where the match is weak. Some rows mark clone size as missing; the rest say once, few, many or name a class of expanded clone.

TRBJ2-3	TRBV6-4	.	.	TGTGCCAGCAGGGCCACCGCAAGCACAGATACGCAGTATTTT	CASRATASTDTQYF
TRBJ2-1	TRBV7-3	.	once	TGTGCCAGCAGCTTAGGTACGGATGAGCAGTTCTTC	CASSLGTDEQFF
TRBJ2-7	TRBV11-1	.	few	TGTGCCAGCAGCTTGATCGGGACACATAACTACGAGCAGTACTTC	CASSLIGTHNYEQYF
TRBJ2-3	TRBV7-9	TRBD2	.	TGTGCCAGCAGCCCCAGCGGGGGGGCTGGAGATACGCAGTATTTT	CASSPSGGAGDTQYF
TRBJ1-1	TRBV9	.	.	TGTGCCAGCAGCGTAGAAAGGGGAACCACTGAAGCTTTCTTT	CASSVERGTTEAFF
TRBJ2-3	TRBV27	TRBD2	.	TGTGCCAGCAGCCCCGGCGGGGGGGCTGGGGATACGCAGTATTTT	CASSPGGGAGDTQYF
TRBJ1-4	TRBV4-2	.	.	TGTGCCAGCAGCCAAGATTTCGGGGGGGGGTCTAATGAAAAACTGTTTTTT	CASSQDFGGGSNEKLFF
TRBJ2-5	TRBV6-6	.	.	TGTGCCAGCAGTTACACCGGGGGTCAAGAGACCCAGTACTTC	CASSYTGGQETQYF
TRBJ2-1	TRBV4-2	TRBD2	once	TGTGCCAGCAGCCTAGCGGGGGTGATCAATGAGCAGTTCTTC	CASSLAGVINEQFF
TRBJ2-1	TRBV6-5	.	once	TGTGCCAGCAAGAAGGGGAGGACCTACAATGAGCAGTTCTTC	CASKKGRTYNEQFF
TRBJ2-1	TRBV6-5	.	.	TGTGCCAGCAGTTCTCGAACCAGCTCCTACAATGAGCAGTTCTTC	CASSSRTSSYNEQFF
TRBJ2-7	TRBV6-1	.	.	TGTGCCAGCCCCGAAGAGGAGACAGGTAACTACGAGCAGTACTTC	CASPEEETGNYEQYF
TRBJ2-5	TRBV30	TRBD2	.	TGTGCCTGGGGGAGGAGCGGGGGGGCCTCCGGAGAGACCCAGTACTTC	CAWGRSGGASGETQYF
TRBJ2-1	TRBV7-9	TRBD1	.	TGTGCCAGCAGCGCGGGACAGGGAGCGGGTTACAATGAGCAGTTCTTC	CASSAGQGAGYNEQFF
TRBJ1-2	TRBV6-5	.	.	TGTGCCAGCAGTCCGGGTCCGAGAAGTGGCTACACCTTC	CASSPGPRSGYTF
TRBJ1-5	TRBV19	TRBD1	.	TGTGCCAGTAGGGACAGGGGGAGGGGATATAACAATCAGCCCCAGCATTTT	CASRDRGRGYNNQPQHF
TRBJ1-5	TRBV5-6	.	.	TGTGCCAGCAGCTTCGGGGGAGCAGGCCAGCCCCAGCATTTT	CASSFGGAGQPQHF
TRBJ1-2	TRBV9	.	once	TGTGCCAGCAGCCCTTGGGGAGGGGGAGCCCGCGGCTACACCTTC	CASSPWGGGARGYTF
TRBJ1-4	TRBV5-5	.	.	TGTGCCAGCACGTATAGCCGGACCCGGGGGACTAATGAAAAACTGTTTTTT	CASTYSRTRGTNEKLFF
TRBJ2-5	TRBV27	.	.	TGTGCCAGCAGTTCGAGCCGGGACAGCGGGTATCAAGAGACCCAGTACTTC	CASSSSRDSGYQETQYF
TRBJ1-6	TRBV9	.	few	TGTGCCAGCAGCGTAGCTCCAAACAGGGACACCCCTGGTTCACCCCTCCACTTT	CASSVAPNRDTPGSPLHF
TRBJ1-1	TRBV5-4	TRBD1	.	TGTGCCAGCAGCATCCCTGGGACAGCCGACCGGAACACTGAAGCTTTCTTT	CASSIPGTADRNTEAFF
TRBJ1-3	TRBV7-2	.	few	TGTGCCAGCAGCTTAGCGAGTTTCTCTGGAAACACCATATATTTT	CASSLASFSGNTIYF
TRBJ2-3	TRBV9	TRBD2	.	TGTGCCAGCAGCGTGGGGGTAGGAGGACTAGCAAAGAGGGGCACAGATACGCAGTATTTT	CASSVGVGGLAKRGTDTQYF
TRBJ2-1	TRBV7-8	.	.	TGTGCCAGCAGCTTAGAGTCCTCGCGGGATGAGCAGTTCTTC	CASSLESSRDEQFF
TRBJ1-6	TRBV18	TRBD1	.	TGTGCCAGCTCACCGAAGGGACAGACTTCACCCCTCCACTTT	CASSPKGQTSPLHF
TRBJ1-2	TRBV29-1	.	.	TGCAGCGTTGAGAGCAGAGGGACTACTGGTGGCTACACCTTC	CSVESRGTTGGYTF
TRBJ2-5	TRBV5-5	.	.	TGTGCCAGCAGCCCTACCATCCAAGAGACCCAGTACTTC	CASSPTIQETQYF
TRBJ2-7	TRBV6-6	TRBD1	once	TGTGCCAGCAGGTTTCCGGGACAGGGCGACTACGAGCAGTACTTC	CASRFPGQGDYEQYF
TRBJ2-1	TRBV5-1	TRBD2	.	TGCGCCAGCAGCTTGGGGGCTAGCGGGGGGTCCGCCTACAATGAGCAGTTCTTC	CASSLGASGGSAYNEQFF
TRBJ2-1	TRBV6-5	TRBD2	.	TGTGCCACCAACTCGGGGGGGGGCTCCTACAATGAGCAGTTCTTC	CATNSGGGSYNEQFF
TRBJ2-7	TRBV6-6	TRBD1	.	TGTGCCAGCAGTTACTCGGGACAGGGTTCCTACGAGCAGTACTTC	CASSYSGQGSYEQYF
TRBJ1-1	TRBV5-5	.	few	TGTGCCAGCCAAGTGGGGGGGGAGCACACTGAAGCTTTCTTT	CASQVGGEHTEAFF
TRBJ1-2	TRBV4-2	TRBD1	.	TGTGCCAGCAACCCCGGGACAGGGAACCCAGCTAACTATGGCTACACCTTC	CASNPGTGNPANYGYTF
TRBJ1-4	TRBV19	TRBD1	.	TGTGCCGGCCAGACAGGGGAAGAAGAAAAACTGTTTTTT	CAGQTGEEEKLFF
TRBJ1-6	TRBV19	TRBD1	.	TGTGCCAGTAGTATGACAGGGATTGGGTCACCCCTCCACTTT	CASSMTGIGSPLHF
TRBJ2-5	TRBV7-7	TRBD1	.	TGTGCTAGCCGGGCGATCCGAGCAACAGGGGTAGGGGAGACCCAGTACTTC	CASRAIRATGVGETQYF
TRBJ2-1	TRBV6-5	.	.	TGTGCCAGCAGTTACGATGCAGATTACAATGAGCAGTTCTTC	CASSYDADYNEQFF
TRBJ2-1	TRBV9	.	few	TGTGCCAGCAGCGTAGATGGGCCGGGGTACAATGAGCAGTTCTTC	CASSVDGPGYNEQFF
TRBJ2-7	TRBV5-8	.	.	TGTGCCAGCAGCTTAGATCTATTC	CASSLDLF
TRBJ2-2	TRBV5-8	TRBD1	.	TGTGCCAGCAGCTTGGGACAGGGGGCCGCCAACACGAACACCGGGGAGCTGTTTTTT	CASSLGQGAANTNTGELFF
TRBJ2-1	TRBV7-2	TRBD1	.	TGTGCCAGCAGCTTAGCAGGGACAGTGGGATACAATGAGCAGTTCTTC	CASSLAGTVGYNEQFF
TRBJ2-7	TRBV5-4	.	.	TGTGCCAGCAGCCCCGGACAGTCAGACCTTTCCTACGAGCAGTACTTC	CASSPGQSDLSYEQYF
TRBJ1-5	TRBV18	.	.	TGTGCCAGCTCACCCGCGGAGTTGTTTCAGCCCCAGCATTTT	CASSPAELFQPQHF
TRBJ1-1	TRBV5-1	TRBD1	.	TGCGCCAGCACCCCTTCCGGGACAGCAGGGAATGAAGCTTTCTTT	CASTPSGTAGNEAFF